This T cell receptor beta chain emerged from a study of blood T cell repertoires in COVID-19. On the study more broadly: Sites in the United States, Italy and Spain provided acute and convalescent COVID-19 samples. Sample material is recorded as cDNA or gDNA derived from T cells, B-cell-depleted T cells, or PBMCs.

Original methodology: The authors estimated nucleated cell counts from reference gene primer amplification. The repertoire was sequenced with immunoSEQ multiplex PCR; TCRdb's copy has only in-frame clones and lacks some. V, J and clone size derive from that table, while D and trimming were established from the DNA sequence. The sample lists around 35,000 clones, 87% occurring once. CDR3 length: 15 residues. Germline V gene lookup returns CDR1 SGHNT and CDR2 YYREEE (reference sequence). The V gene lost 3 bases and the J gene lost 5 bases, with 17 bases spanning the gap. V and J are TRBV5-4 and TRBJ2-5, with D possibly TRBD2 on 6 matching bases. This TCR was recovered from a human donor in a cohort sampled during active COVID-19. Material for sequencing was peripheral blood. In nucleotides, the CDR3 is TGTGCCAGCAGCTCCCCCCGGGGGAGTTTGGAGACCCAGTACTTC. Its protein is CASSSPRGSLETQYF.